A selection of T cell receptor beta chains follows, all from one sample in a study of blood T cell repertoires in COVID-19. Some clones are missing from TCRdb's copy, which holds only in-frame ones; the method was immunoSEQ multiplex PCR. Of about 250,000 clones in the sample, over 70% are singletons; the top ten hold 25% to 35%. The sample consisted of peripheral blood. The receptor set was obtained from a man in his forties with acute or convalescent COVID-19. CDR3s include the opening cysteine and the closing phenylalanine or tryptophan. The D gene is left open where the match is weak. The size field is filled for only some rows; it gives once, few, many or a size class.

j_call v_call clone_size d_call cdr3_nt cdr3_aa
TRBJ2-3 TRBV7-8 . TRBD2 TGTGCCAGCAGCCCCATGGGACTAGCGGCCACAGATACGCAGTATTTT CASSPMGLAATDTQYF
TRBJ1-2 TRBV7-8 . TRBD1 TGTGCCAGCAGCCTAGTCCCCAGGACAGGGGCCCCTCTCGCCTTC CASSLVPRTGAPLAF
TRBJ2-7 TRBV2 . TRBD2 TGTGCCAGCAGTGGGCCCGGGACTAGCGGCTCCTACGAGCAGTACTTC CASSGPGTSGSYEQYF
TRBJ2-1 TRBV15 . TRBD2 TGTGCCACCAGCAGAGCCCAGGGACTAGCGGGTTACAATGAGCAGTTCTTC CATSRAQGLAGYNEQFF
TRBJ2-7 TRBV6-6 . TRBD2 TGTGCCAGCAGTTACAGCGGGGGGCGCGTCGACGAGCAGTACTTC CASSYSGGRVDEQYF
TRBJ1-1 TRBV28 many . TGTGCCAGCAGTCCGCAAGGGGGATGGACTGAAGCTTTCTTT CASSPQGGWTEAFF
TRBJ2-3 TRBV19 once TRBD2 TGTGCCAGTAGTAGGACTAGCGGGAGTTTGGCGACAGATACGCAGTATTTT CASSRTSGSLATDTQYF
TRBJ2-3 TRBV9 . TRBD2 TGTGCCAGCAGCGCAATTAGCGGGAGCACAGATACGCAGTATTTT CASSAISGSTDTQYF
TRBJ1-5 TRBV7-2 . . TGTGCCAGCAGCTTAGGACTTCGGGGTCAGCCCCAGCATTTT CASSLGLRGQPQHF
TRBJ2-7 TRBV19 . TRBD1 TGTGCCAGTAACAACAGGGGGCTCGTCGAGCAGTACTTC CASNNRGLVEQYF
TRBJ2-2 TRBV29-1 . . TGCAGCGTAGACACAGGGAACACCGGGGAGCTGTTTTTT CSVDTGNTGELFF
TRBJ1-1 TRBV4-3 . TRBD1 TGCGCCAGCAGCCAAGATAGGCAGGGGGTTCGTCGGGCTTTCTTT CASSQDRQGVRRAFF
TRBJ1-2 TRBV9 . . TGTGCCAGCAGCGTAACCCGAGAGGGTGGCTACACCTTC CASSVTREGGYTF
TRBJ1-1 TRBV16 . TRBD1 TGTGCCAGCAGCCGTACGGGACAGGGCATGAACACTGAAGCTTTCTTT CASSRTGQGMNTEAFF
TRBJ2-7 TRBV14 . . TGTGCCAGCAGCCCTACAGGGAACTACGAGCAGTACTTC CASSPTGNYEQYF
TRBJ1-1 TRBV7-3 once TRBD1 TGTGCCAGCAGTTCGGACAGGGACACTGAAGCTTTCTTT CASSSDRDTEAFF
TRBJ2-5 TRBV19 . . TGTGCCAGTAGCCGTCGGGGAGGAGGGGGCTTCCAAGAGACCCAGTACTTC CASSRRGGGGFQETQYF
TRBJ2-1 TRBV2 . . TGTGCCAGCAAGTATAGCGAACAGGGCCCCAATGAGCAGTTCTTC CASKYSEQGPNEQFF
TRBJ1-2 TRBV29-1 once TRBD1 TGCAGCGTTAGAACACAGGGGTTCTCTAACTATGGCTACACCTTC CSVRTQGFSNYGYTF
TRBJ2-1 TRBV3-1/TRBV3-2 . . TGTGCCAGCAGCCAAGACTCGACTCCTTACAATGAGCAGTTCTTC CASSQDSTPYNEQFF
TRBJ1-5 TRBV29-1 . . TGCAGCGTTGATGAGGGGGATGGGCAGCCCCAGCATTTT CSVDEGDGQPQHF
TRBJ2-2 TRBV11-3 . TRBD2 TGTGCCAGCAGCTTAGAGGGACTAGCGTCCGGGGAGCTGTTTTTT CASSLEGLASGELFF
TRBJ1-6 TRBV25-1 . . TGTGCCAGCAGTGGCAGAAATTCACCCCTCCACTTT CASSGRNSPLHF
TRBJ1-2 TRBV30 . . TGTGCCTGGAGTGGCGGGGGGTATAACTATGGCTACACCTTC CAWSGGGYNYGYTF
TRBJ1-5 TRBV10-3 . . TGTGCCATCAGTGAGTCTAGGGGTCAGCCCCAGCATTTT CAISESRGQPQHF
TRBJ2-2 TRBV11-3 . TRBD2 TGTGCCAGCAGCCCGGGAGGGCTTACGAACACCGGGGAGCTGTTTTTT CASSPGGLTNTGELFF
TRBJ2-7 TRBV15 . TRBD1 TGTGCCACCAGCAGAGAGGCGACAGGGGGATACGAGCAGTACTTC CATSREATGGYEQYF
TRBJ2-7 TRBV5-4 once TRBD2 TGTGCCAGCAGCACCCCCGGGACTACTTACGAGCAGTACTTC CASSTPGTTYEQYF
TRBJ2-7 TRBV5-1 . . TGCGCCAGCAGCTTGGCCCAGGGTCCCTACGAGCAGTACTTC CASSLAQGPYEQYF
TRBJ1-2 TRBV19 . . TGTGCCAGTAGTATAGCCACGGACAGCTATGGCTACACCTTC CASSIATDSYGYTF
TRBJ2-6 TRBV5-1 . . TGCGCCAGCAGCTTGGGACCTCAGGGGTTGGGCGGGGCCAACGTCCTGACTTTC CASSLGPQGLGGANVLTF
TRBJ2-1 TRBV4-1 once TRBD2 TGCGCCAGCAGCCGACCCCTCGGACTAGCGGCCTCCAGCTCCTACAATGAGCAGTTCTTC CASSRPLGLAASSSYNEQFF
TRBJ1-1 TRBV9 . . TGTGCCAGCAGCGCACAGGGCATGAACACTGAAGCTTTCTTT CASSAQGMNTEAFF
TRBJ2-3 TRBV28 . TRBD2 TGTGCCAGCAGTTTAGGGCTAGCGGGAGATGAGCGGTATTTT CASSLGLAGDERYF
TRBJ1-1 TRBV18 . . TGTGCCAGCTCACCACCCTTGGGGCGAGATGGATGGACTGAAGCTTTCTTT CASSPPLGRDGWTEAFF
TRBJ1-5 TRBV19 . . TGTGCCAGTAGCCAAAACCCCCAGGGCTTCCAGCATTTT CASSQNPQGFQHF
TRBJ1-3 TRBV15 . . TGTGCCACCAGCAGGGAAGGGGTCTCTGGAAACACCATATATTTT CATSREGVSGNTIYF
TRBJ2-5 TRBV3-1/TRBV3-2 . . TGTGCCAGCATTGACGAGGAAGAGACCCAGTACTTC CASIDEEETQYF